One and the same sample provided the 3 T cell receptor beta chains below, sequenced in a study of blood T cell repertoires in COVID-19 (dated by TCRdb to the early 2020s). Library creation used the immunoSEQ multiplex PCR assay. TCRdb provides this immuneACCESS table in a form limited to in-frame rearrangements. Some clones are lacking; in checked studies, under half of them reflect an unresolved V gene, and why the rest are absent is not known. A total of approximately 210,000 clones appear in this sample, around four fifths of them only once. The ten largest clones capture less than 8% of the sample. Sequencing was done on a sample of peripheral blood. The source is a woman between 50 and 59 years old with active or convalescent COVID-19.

For the CDR3, the DNA is TGCGCCAGCAGCCGGGCCGGACTAGCGGTCTCCTACAATGAGCAGTTCTTC. Its protein product is CASSRAGLAVSYNEQFF. The V call is TRBV4-1, the J call TRBJ2-1; 10 bases agree with TRBD2. V shed 4 bases and J 0 bases; nucleotides not matched to a gene: 6. CDR1 is MGHRA, CDR2 YSYEKL, per germline. The CDR3 consists of 17 residues.

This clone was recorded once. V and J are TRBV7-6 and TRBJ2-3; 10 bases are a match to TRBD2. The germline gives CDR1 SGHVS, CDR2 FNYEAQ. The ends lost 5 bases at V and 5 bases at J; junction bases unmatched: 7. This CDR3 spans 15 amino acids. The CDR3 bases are TGTGCCAGCAGCGGGAGCGGGGGGGCCGAAGATACGCAGTATTTT. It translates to CASSGSGGAEDTQYF.

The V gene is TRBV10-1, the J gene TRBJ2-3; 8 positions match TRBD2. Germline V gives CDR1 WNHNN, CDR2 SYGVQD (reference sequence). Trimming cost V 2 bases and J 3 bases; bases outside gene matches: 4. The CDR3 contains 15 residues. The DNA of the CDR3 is TGCGCCAGCAGTGAGAGCGGGAGCCTGACAGATACGCAGTATTTT. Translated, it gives CASSESGSLTDTQYF.